The 22 T cell receptor beta chains in this list originate from one sample, sequenced in a study of blood T cells in healthy people across ages. Using a J-beta primer mix together with a sample-barcoded 5' primer, a second PCR was run for about 7 to 12 cycles. Via MiXCR, TCRdb re-called the 5' RACE reads, giving one row per CDR3 protein. This table has approximately 400,000 distinct CDR3 sequences, 52% appearing once. The sample consisted of blood. The source of these receptors is a man between 60 and 75 years old in good health.

This clonotype showed up just once. The CDR3 carries no conserved terminal phenylalanine or tryptophan, so it likely arises from a read error. The gene calls are TRBV12-3 or TRBV12-4 and TRBJ2-3; no clear D. CDR3 length: 15 residues. Between the trimmed V and J ends, which lost 5 bases and 5 bases, there was a span of 17 bases. The CDR3 nucleotides are TGTGCCAGCAGTAAACGGACCGGCGGAGAAGATACGCAGTATTCT. Translation gives CASSKRTGGEDTQYS.

This clonotype was seen more than once but under ten times. The chain has TRBV10-3 and TRBJ2-1; tentative D call: TRBD2 (5 bases). The germline V gene encodes CDR1 ENHRY and CDR2 SYGVKD. The CDR3 is 16 amino acids. V lost 0 bases and J lost 2, with 11 bases in between. CDR3 residues: CAISESGLTAYNEQFF. The CDR3 DNA reads TGTGCCATCAGTGAGTCCGGACTCACAGCCTACAATGAGCAGTTCTTC.

This clonotype was detected once. V usage is TRBV20-1 and J usage is TRBJ2-4; D call uncertain. The CDR3 has 11 residues. Germline assignment: CDR1 DFQATT and CDR2 SNEGSKA (reference sequence). Trimming took off 6 bases at V and 9 bases at J, with 12 bases between the two ends. The DNA of the CDR3 is TGCAGTGCGAAAATCTGGGGCATTCAGTACTTC. Residues: CSAKIWGIQYF.

The V and J genes are TRBV3-1 and TRBJ2-7; TRBD1 aligns across 7 bases. This CDR3 spans 16 amino acids. J lost 6 bases, V lost 4 bases, and 15 bases had no gene match. Germline V gives CDR1 LGHDT, CDR2 YNNKEL (reference sequence). CDR3 region: CASSPRGIEGSSEQYF. In nucleotides, the CDR3 is TGTGCCAGCAGCCCCAGGGGGATAGAGGGGTCGAGCGAGCAGTACTTC.

The chain links TRBV7-2 to TRBJ2-3, with no clear D. The CDR3 sequence is 13 residues long. Germline values: CDR1 SGHTA, CDR2 FQGNSA. The ends were cut back, 5 bases at V and 8 bases at J, with 14 bases in the middle. CDR3 coding DNA: TGTGCCAGCAGCACCCCGCCCGGCCCTACGCAGTATTTT. Residues: CASSTPPGPTQYF.

This rearrangement joins TRBV6-6 to TRBJ1-2, with no clear D. This CDR3 region has 12 residues. Germline lookup yields CDR1 MNHNY and CDR2 SVGAGI (reference sequence). Trimming removed 4 bases from V and 3 bases from J, with 6 bases in between. CDR3 sequence: CASSSKDYGYTF. As DNA, the CDR3 is TGTGCCAGCAGTTCCAAGGACTATGGCTACACCTTC.

This chain connects TRBV14 to TRBJ2-5; 10 bases are shared with TRBD1. Germline lookup yields CDR1 SGHDN and CDR2 FVKESK. The CDR3 contains 16 residues. Trimming removed 1 base from V and 11 bases from J; junction bases left unmatched: 13. The CDR3 nucleotides are TGTGCCAGCAGCCAAGCGAGACAGGGGGCCTACAATGAGCAGTACTTC. This codes for CASSQARQGAYNEQYF. Using reference TRBV14 and TRBJ2-5 for the parts outside the CDR3, the full variable domain is EAGVTQFPSHSVIEKGQTVTLRCDPISGHDNLYWYRRVMGKEIKFLLHFVKESKQDESGMPNNRFLAERTGGTYSTLKVQPAELEDSGVYFCASSQARQGAYNEQYFGPGTRLLVL.

The chain combines TRBV4-3 with TRBJ1-3; D call uncertain. This CDR3 has 17 residues. Germline loops: CDR1 LGHNA, CDR2 YSLEER. Trimming cost V 0 bases and J 0 bases, with 12 bases left between them. This CDR3 reads CASSQDNRASSGNTIYF. The DNA of the CDR3 is TGCGCCAGCAGCCAAGATAACCGGGCGAGCTCTGGAAACACCATATATTTT.

The chain carries TRBV5-1 and TRBJ2-1; D gene uncertain. CDR3 size: 13 residues. Germline V gene lookup returns CDR1 SGHRS and CDR2 YFSETQ. The V and J ends lost 3 bases and 10 bases respectively, with 14 bases between them. The chain's CDR3 is CASSSGNMLEQFF. DNA of the CDR3: TGCGCCAGCAGCTCCGGCAACATGTTAGAGCAGTTCTTC.

The chain uses TRBV2 and TRBJ2-5; TRBD1 aligns across 8 bases. V lost 4 bases and J lost 7; bases outside the gene matches: 11. This CDR3 is built from 15 residues. Germline CDR1 is SNHLY and CDR2 is FYNNEI. The CDR3: CASSGPGTGSGTQYF. CDR3 sequence (DNA): TGTGCCAGCAGTGGACCTGGGACAGGTTCAGGGACCCAGTACTTC.

The chain couples TRBV6-1 to TRBJ1-2, with D uncertain. V was clipped by 7 bases and J by 0 bases, with 12 bases between them. Germline V gene lookup returns CDR1 MNHNS and CDR2 SASEGT. CDR3 length equals 14 residues. The CDR3 bases are TGTGCCAGCACCCCGCGGGGAACTAACTATGGCTACACCTTC. Translating gives CASTPRGTNYGYTF.

This clonotype was recorded once. The V call is TRBV28, the J call TRBJ2-5; D ambiguous. The CDR3 is 17 amino acids. CDR1 MDHEN and CDR2 SYDVKM come from the germline V gene. Trimming cost V 1 base and J 13 bases, with 28 bases left between them. CDR3 nucleotide sequence: TGTGCCAGCAGTTTATCGGGTACCAGGCTATTCTCGAATGAGCGGTACTTC. Translation gives CASSLSGTRLFSNERYF.

This clonotype was observed a few times. This chain links TRBV29-1 with TRBJ2-1; 8 bases fit TRBD2. This CDR3 has 14 amino acids. CDR1 is SQVTM and CDR2 is ANQGSEA in the germline V gene. J was trimmed by 10 bases and V by 7 bases; bases with no gene match: 15. The CDR3, as DNA: TGCAGCGCCGGAGGTAGCGGGGCCGTCGCGGAGCAGTTCTTC. Protein: CSAGGSGAVAEQFF.

The sample holds many counts of this clonotype. A much larger clone differs by one base, so this may be a read error. J is TRBJ2-5 and V is TRBV3-1; 11 nucleotides align to TRBD1. This CDR3 is 14 amino acids long. V shed 4 bases and J 13 bases; nucleotides not matched to a gene: 11. Germline CDR1 LGHDT, CDR2 YNNKEL (reference sequence). The CDR3: CASSREGTGGTWYF. CDR3 nucleotide sequence: TGTGCCAGCAGCCGAGAGGGGACAGGGGGAACATGGTACTTC.

The V and J genes are TRBV12-3 or TRBV12-4 and TRBJ2-5, with 7 nucleotides matching TRBD1. The DNA end is a closer match to TRBJ2-7, so the J assignment may be wrong. The CDR3 runs to 19 residues. The CDR3 coding sequence is TGTGCCAGCAGACCCAGCAGTTTAACCCTACAGGGGTCCCACGTCGAGCAGTACTTC. This gives the protein CASRPSSLTLQGSHVEQYF.

The rearrangement links TRBV6-5 to TRBJ2-5, with 9 bases identical to TRBD1. Gene TRBJ2-7 matches the end of the DNA better, so the J call may be wrong. Germline V CDR1 and CDR2: MNHEY, SVGAGI. This CDR3 spans 14 amino acids. Written as DNA, the CDR3 is TGTGCCAGCAGCCGGGACAGGGCACTTGGCGAGCAGTACTTC. It specifies CASSRDRALGEQYF.

This clonotype was recorded only once. The V gene is TRBV7-8, the J gene TRBJ2-1; 8 bases are a match to TRBD2. Near its end, the DNA agrees better with TRBJ2-7, so the J call may be wrong. Per the germline V gene, CDR1 is SGHVS and CDR2 is FQNEAQ. The CDR3 spans 18 residues. CDR3 in DNA: TGTGCCAGCAGAGGGGGAGCGGGGGAACTAAGCTCCTACAATGAGCAGTACTTC. It yields the protein CASRGGAGELSSYNEQYF.

The V and J genes are TRBV20-1 and TRBJ2-5; 9 nucleotides line up with TRBD1. The CDR3 has 15 residues. Germline V CDR1 and CDR2: DFQATT, SNEGSKA (reference sequence). J lost 5 bases, V lost 0 bases, and 7 bases had no gene match. CDR3: CSAREGTGSWETQYF. As DNA, the CDR3 is TGCAGTGCTAGAGAAGGGACAGGGTCATGGGAGACCCAGTACTTC.

As concerns this clonotype: This may stem from a read error, because a much larger clone lies one nucleotide away. The gene calls are TRBV29-1 and TRBJ2-1; D might be TRBD1 (6 bases). This CDR3 has 12 amino acids. Germline V gene sequence: CDR1 SQVTM, CDR2 ANQGSEA. V lost 5 bases and J lost 10, with 15 bases in between. The CDR3 spells CSVSRGTYEQFF. The CDR3 nucleotides read TGCAGCGTTTCCAGGGGAACCTACGAGCAGTTCTTC.

This clonotype was counted between two and nine times. The chain uses TRBV20-1 and TRBJ2-1; D is ambiguous. The CDR3 is 12 residues long. CDR1 DFQATT and CDR2 SNEGSKA come from the germline V gene (reference sequence). V dropped 1 base and J dropped 15 bases, with 16 bases sitting between them. DNA of the CDR3: TGCAGTGCTAGAGGGATCGGCGGAGTTAGGTTCTTC. Translation: CSARGIGGVRFF.

This clonotype was observed at least ten times. The CDR3 DNA sequence: TGCAGCGCCAGAGTCTCCTACGAGCAGTACTTC. Translation gives CSARVSYEQYF. This rearrangement joins TRBV29-1 to TRBJ2-7; D remains unclear. Deletions cut 7 bases from V and 0 bases from J, with 7 bases between. From germline, CDR1 is SQVTM and CDR2 ANQGSEA. The CDR3 is 11 amino acids.

On this clonotype: A much larger clone differs from this one at a single base, so this may be a read error. This chain joins TRBV29-1 and TRBJ2-7, with D maybe TRBD2 (7 bases). Per the germline V gene, CDR1 is SQVTM and CDR2 is ANQGSEA. The V end was cut by 6 bases, the J end by 7 bases, with 16 bases between. CDR3 size: 12 residues. The CDR3 is CSVGRGAQEQYF. The CDR3 DNA reads TGCAGCGTGGGACGGGGGGCCCAGGAGCAGTACTTC.